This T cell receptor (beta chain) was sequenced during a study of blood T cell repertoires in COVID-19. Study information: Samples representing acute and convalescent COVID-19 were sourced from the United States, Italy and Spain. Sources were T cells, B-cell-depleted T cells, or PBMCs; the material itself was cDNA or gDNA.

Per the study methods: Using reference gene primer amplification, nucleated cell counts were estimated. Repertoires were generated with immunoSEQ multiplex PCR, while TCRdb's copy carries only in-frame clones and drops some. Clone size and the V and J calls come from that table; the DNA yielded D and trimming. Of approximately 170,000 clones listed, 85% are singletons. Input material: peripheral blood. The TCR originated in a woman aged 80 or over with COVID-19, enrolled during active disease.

DNA of the CDR3: TGTGCCAGCAGTGAATATCAGGGCTACACCTTC. It is translated as CASSEYQGYTF. V is TRBV2 and J is TRBJ1-2; D uncertain. In germline, CDR1 is SNHLY, CDR2 FYNNEI. V was cut by 2 bases and J by 8 bases, with 6 bases left in between. This CDR3 is built from 11 residues.